These 17 T cell receptor beta chains were sequenced from one sample in a study of CD8 T cells in Susac syndrome. An amount of RNA that ranged from about 0.45 to 1 ug was reverse transcribed with random hexamers. Each CDR3 protein is one row after TCRdb ran MiXCR on the immunoSEQ multiplex PCR reads. The sample includes 150,000 to 200,000 distinct CDR3 sequences, approximately 95% of them seen just once. Sequencing was performed on CD8+ T cells from PBMCs. The receptors were gathered from a human donor with multiple sclerosis.

The chain joins TRBV7-2 to TRBJ2-7, with D uncertain. The CDR3 consists of 15 residues. The germline CDR1 and CDR2 sequences are SGHTA and FQGNSA. The V and J ends lost 6 bases and 1 base respectively, with 16 bases between them. In DNA, the CDR3 is TGTGCCAGCAGGGTACAGAGCATCCCATCCTACGAGCAGTACTTC. Its protein is CASRVQSIPSYEQYF. The complete variable domain, with remaining parts taken from reference TRBV7-2 and TRBJ2-7, reads GAGVSQSPSNKVTEKGKDVELRCDPISGHTALYWYRQSLGQGLEFLIYFQGNSAPDKSGLPSDRFSAERTGGSVSTLTIQRTQQEDSAVYLCASRVQSIPSYEQYFGPGTRLTVT.

The V gene is TRBV6-5, the J gene TRBJ1-2, with unresolved D. This CDR3 has 14 residues. The V gene lost 6 bases and the J gene lost 3 bases, with 14 bases spanning the gap. Germline loops: CDR1 MNHEY, CDR2 SVGAGI. CDR3 nucleotide sequence: TGTGCCAGCAGCCCCGAGAGGACGGACTATGGCTACACCTTC. Residues: CASSPERTDYGYTF.

The CDR3 reads CSANQIVNPSGSGEQYF. In DNA form, the CDR3 reads TGCAGTGCTAATCAGATCGTGAACCCTAGCGGGAGCGGTGAGCAGTACTTC. The V gene is TRBV20-1, the J gene TRBJ2-7, with 10 bases identical to TRBD2. This CDR3 region has 17 residues. The ends lost 4 bases at V and 7 bases at J; junction bases unmatched: 19. Looked up from germline, CDR1 is DFQATT and CDR2 is SNEGSKA (reference sequence).

The chain has TRBV2 and TRBJ2-5; 8 bases agree with TRBD1. Trimming removed 6 bases from V and 7 bases from J; junction bases left unmatched: 16. Germline CDR1 SNHLY, CDR2 FYNNEI. This CDR3 is 16 amino acids long. CDR3 DNA: TGTGCCAGCAGGGACAGGGCCCTCCCAATAGATACGACCCAGTACTTC. This gives the protein CASRDRALPIDTTQYF.

This clonotype was recorded once. The genes are TRBV5-1 and TRBJ2-1; tentative D call: TRBD2 (6 bases). With 4 bases removed from V and 7 bases from J, the gap between germline ends came to 9 bases. Germline lookup yields CDR1 SGHRS and CDR2 YFSETQ. The CDR3 length is 12 residues. The CDR3 loop is CASSGGLNEQFF. DNA of the CDR3: TGCGCCAGCAGCGGGGGGTTGAATGAGCAGTTCTTC.

The chain couples TRBV25-1 to TRBJ2-7; TRBD2 matches at 11 bases. There are 17 residues in the CDR3. Trimming cost V 4 bases and J 0 bases; bases outside gene matches: 8. CDR1 is MGHDK, CDR2 SYGVNS, per germline. This CDR3 is CASSGGLGLADSYEQYF. In DNA form, the CDR3 reads TGTGCCAGCAGTGGGGGACTGGGACTAGCGGACTCCTACGAGCAGTACTTC.

This CDR3 is CASWGGAPYEQYF. The CDR3 DNA reads as TGTGCCAGTTGGGGCGGAGCCCCCTACGAGCAGTACTTC. The chain employs TRBV19 and TRBJ2-7; D may be TRBD1 (5 bases). V lost 8 bases to trimming and J lost 2 bases, with 13 bases between them. Germline V CDR1 and CDR2: LNHDA, SQIVND (reference sequence). This CDR3 contains 13 residues.

This chain joins TRBV15 and TRBJ2-5; no definite D call. Trimming stripped 5 bases from V and 3 bases from J, with 10 bases between. Germline CDR1 is LNHNV and CDR2 is YYDKDF (reference sequence). This CDR3 comprises 13 residues. In DNA, the CDR3 is TGTGCCACCAGCCCAAAAACCGAAGAGACCCAGTACTTC. Translating gives CATSPKTEETQYF. The whole variable domain, filled in from reference TRBV15 and TRBJ2-5, reads DAMVIQNPRYQVTQFGKPVTLSCSQTLNHNVMYWYQQKSSQAPKLLFHYYDKDFNNEADTPDNFQSRRPNTSFCFLDIRSPGLGDTAMYLCATSPKTEETQYFGPGTRLLVL.

V usage is TRBV28 and J usage is TRBJ2-7; D might be TRBD2 (6 bases). Per the germline V gene, CDR1 is MDHEN and CDR2 is SYDVKM. V lost 4 bases to trimming and J lost 5 bases, with 9 bases between them. The CDR3 is made up of 12 amino acids. As DNA, the CDR3 is TGTGCCAGCAGTTGGCGGGACCACGAGCAGTACTTC. The encoded protein is CASSWRDHEQYF.

The chain joins TRBV10-3 to TRBJ2-5, with D uncertain. The CDR3 extends over 14 amino acids. V was trimmed by 3 bases and J by 0 bases, leaving 8 bases between them. Per germline, CDR1 ENHRY and CDR2 SYGVKD. The CDR3 region is CAISDPGNQETQYF. CDR3 nucleotides: TGTGCCATCAGTGATCCCGGAAACCAAGAGACCCAGTACTTC.

This chain joins TRBV4-2 and TRBJ1-5; D gene unclear. This CDR3 has 14 amino acids. V was shortened by 5 bases and J by 7 bases, with 15 bases between the two germline ends. CDR1 and CDR2 from the germline V gene are LGHNA and YNFKEQ. CDR3 sequence: CASSSGVGSQPQHF. DNA for the CDR3: TGTGCCAGCAGCAGTGGGGTTGGGAGCCAGCCCCAGCATTTT.

The rearrangement links TRBV19 to TRBJ2-6; no clear D. The V end lost 3 bases, the J end lost 4 bases, and 4 bases lay between the germline ends. The CDR3 is 13 residues long. The germline CDR1 and CDR2 sequences are LNHDA and SQIVND (reference sequence). This CDR3 is CASSMGGANVLTF. The CDR3 nucleotides are TGTGCCAGTAGTATGGGGGGGGCCAACGTCCTGACTTTC.

The chain recombines TRBV2 with TRBJ2-7; a weak D match, TRBD2 (6 bases). Germline V gene lookup returns CDR1 SNHLY and CDR2 FYNNEI. V dropped 4 bases and J dropped 3 bases, with 10 bases sitting between them. The CDR3 extends over 13 amino acids. CDR3 residues: CASSGWRGYEQYF. The DNA for the CDR3 is TGTGCCAGCAGTGGGTGGAGGGGCTACGAGCAGTACTTC.

This chain connects TRBV11-2 to TRBJ1-2, with TRBD1 matching 11 bases. Losses at the gene ends were 5 bases for V and 4 bases for J; bases not matched to a gene: 9. Germline V CDR1 and CDR2: SGHAT, FQNNGV. The CDR3 loop spans 16 amino acids. CDR3 region: CASSPPGQGVVYGYTF. The CDR3 coding sequence is TGTGCCAGCAGCCCCCCGGGACAGGGGGTGGTCTATGGCTACACCTTC.

The V gene is TRBV14, the J gene TRBJ2-3; D not resolved. The CDR3 loop spans 13 amino acids. Trimming cost V 2 bases and J 6 bases, with 9 bases left between them. From germline, CDR1 is SGHDN and CDR2 FVKESK. CDR3 coding DNA: TGTGCCAGCAGCCAATTGAGATCGGATACGCAGTATTTT. Protein: CASSQLRSDTQYF.

The gene calls are TRBV27 and TRBJ1-1, with 8 bases matching TRBD1. Unmatched junction bases numbered 3, after V lost 9 bases and J lost 0 bases. The CDR3 is made up of 13 amino acids. Per germline, CDR1 MNHEY and CDR2 SMNVEV (reference sequence). The CDR3 coding sequence is TGTGCCAGGATACAGGGGGTGAACACTGAAGCTTTCTTT. It translates to CARIQGVNTEAFF.

This clonotype was observed a single time. The chain recombines TRBV5-1 with TRBJ2-7; TRBD1 aligns across 11 bases. V trimming: 5 bases; J trimming: 5 bases; junction bases outside the gene matches: 6. This CDR3 comprises 14 residues. CDR1 is SGHRS, CDR2 YFSETQ, per germline. CDR3 sequence (DNA): TGCGCCAGCAGGGAGGACAGGGGGCGCGACGAGCAGTACTTC. Amino acid sequence: CASREDRGRDEQYF. Filled out from reference TRBV5-1 and TRBJ2-7, the complete variable domain reads KAGVTQTPRYLIKTRGQQVTLSCSPISGHRSVSWYQQTPGQGLQFLFEYFSETQRNKGNFPGRFSGRQFSNSRSEMNVSTLELGDSALYLCASREDRGRDEQYFGPGTRLTVT.